This T cell receptor beta chain was recovered during a study of blood T cell repertoires in COVID-19. The germline V and J ends were trimmed by 1 base and 6 bases, with 6 bases remaining between them. Germline V gene data show CDR1 as SGHAT and CDR2 as FQNNGV. The CDR3 loop spans 13 amino acids. Using immunoSEQ multiplex PCR, the repertoire was profiled, and TCRdb retains in-frame clones only, with some absent. The data show about 170,000 clones, around four fifths seen once. Source material: peripheral blood. J is TRBJ1-4 and V is TRBV11-2, with a tentative D call TRBD1 (5 bases). The source is a woman aged 80 or over with COVID-19, enrolled during active disease. The CDR3 coding sequence is TGTGCCAGCAGCTTAGGACAGCATGAAAAACTGTTTTTT. Its translation: CASSLGQHEKLFF. Variable domain in full (rest from reference TRBV11-2 and TRBJ1-4): EAGVAQSPRYKIIEKRQSVAFWCNPISGHATLYWYQQILGQGPKLLIQFQNNGVVDDSQLPKDRFSAERLKGVDSTLKIQPAKLEDSAVYLCASSLGQHEKLFFGSGTQLSVL.